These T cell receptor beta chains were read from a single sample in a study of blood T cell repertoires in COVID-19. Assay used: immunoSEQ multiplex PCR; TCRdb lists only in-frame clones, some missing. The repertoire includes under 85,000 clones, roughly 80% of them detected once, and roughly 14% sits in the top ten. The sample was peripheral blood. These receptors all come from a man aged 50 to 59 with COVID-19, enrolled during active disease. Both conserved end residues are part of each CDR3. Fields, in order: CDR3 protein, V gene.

CASSVEGAAYNEQFF | TRBV9
CASSPDRGAPQHF | TRBV3-1/TRBV3-2
CASSSGTSGGQLRQYF | TRBV27
CASSFLAGNYNEQFF | TRBV5-1
CASSQAEWEIYNEQFF | TRBV4-1
CASGTGTDTQYF | TRBV28
CASSPYRGMGTEAFF | TRBV18
CASSQKTGEPEAFF | TRBV4-1
CASSLAVAGGPNTQYF | TRBV11-2
CASIGTGTENTEAFF | TRBV19
CASSQGWYSSGGDYEQYF | TRBV4-2
CASSSGTNEQFF | TRBV7-3
CASSSTTGGYTGANVLTF | TRBV5-1
CASSYQLTGQFEAFF | TRBV6-5
CASSRSGGAPDNEQFF | TRBV7-2
CASSPPGPSTDTQYF | TRBV18
CASSLGDTYGYTF | TRBV7-3
CASSQAGYRTGELFF | TRBV3-1/TRBV3-2
CASSTPSYEQYF | TRBV18
CASSYDRYQPQHF | TRBV6-2/TRBV6-3
CASSPSWDWRSTDTQYF | TRBV18
CSVEDFNEQYF | TRBV29-1
CASSSAGRQPQHF | TRBV27
CASSPTGYTEAFF | TRBV6-2/TRBV6-3
CASSPPLSGNTIYF | TRBV2
CASSQPRYSGANVLTF | TRBV3-1/TRBV3-2
CASSVQGDYYGYTF | TRBV19
CSASRGGSNQPQHF | TRBV20-1
CASSTLTSGGSYEQYF | TRBV19
CASSYSGGPYNEQFF | TRBV6-5
CASSHTTRGGLNF | TRBV4-1
CASSNKGTMKTDTQYF | TRBV2
CASSQVMNQPQHF | TRBV4-2
CASSMGTYAEAFF | TRBV19
CASSPRSLAGGNNEQFF | TRBV18
CASSQLASLNTEAFF | TRBV4-2
CASRSGGYGYTF | TRBV19
CASSIKSGNQPQHF | TRBV19
CASSVGVAGNTEAFF | TRBV9
CASSQGGGARNTGELFF | TRBV4-1
CASSLFRASGTF | TRBV18
CSVEQGTGGGKLFF | TRBV29-1
CASSQGEINTGELFF | TRBV3-1/TRBV3-2
CASSPLEASTDTQYF | TRBV4-2
CATSESDRAYGYTF | TRBV24-1
CASSPQGVEQFF | TRBV7-9
CASIQGGSYNSPLHF | TRBV7-9
CASSDQTSGAGDTQYF | TRBV25-1